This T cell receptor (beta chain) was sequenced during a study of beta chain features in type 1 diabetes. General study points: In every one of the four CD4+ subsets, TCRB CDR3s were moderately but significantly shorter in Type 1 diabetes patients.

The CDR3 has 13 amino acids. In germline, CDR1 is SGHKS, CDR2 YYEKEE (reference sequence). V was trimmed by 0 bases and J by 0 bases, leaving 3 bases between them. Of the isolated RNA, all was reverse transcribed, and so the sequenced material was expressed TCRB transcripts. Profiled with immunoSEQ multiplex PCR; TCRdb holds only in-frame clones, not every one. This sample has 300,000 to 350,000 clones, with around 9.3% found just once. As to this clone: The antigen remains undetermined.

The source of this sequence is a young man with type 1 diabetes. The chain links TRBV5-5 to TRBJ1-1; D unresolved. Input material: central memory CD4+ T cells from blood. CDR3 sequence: CASSLDVNTEAFF. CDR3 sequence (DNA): TGTGCCAGCAGCTTGGACGTGAACACTGAAGCTTTCTTT.